What follows describes a single T cell receptor (beta chain). Trimming removed 2 bases at V and 1 base at J, with 3 bases between. The germline CDR1 and CDR2 sequences are SGHRS and YFSETQ. The CDR3 is 13 residues long. This entry belongs to a study of blood T cell repertoires in COVID-19. The wider study: From T cells, B-cell-depleted T cells, or PBMCs came the material, which was cDNA or gDNA.

Method: immunoSEQ multiplex PCR; TCRdb's copy keeps in-frame clones and lacks some. The sample gives around 120,000 clones, roughly 69% of which show up once; roughly 2.2% is in the top ten. The chain has TRBV5-1 and TRBJ2-2, with D uncertain. Sequencing was carried out using peripheral blood. This TCR was recovered from a woman in her sixties or seventies with acute or convalescent COVID-19. DNA of the CDR3: TGCGCCAGCAGCTTCGGGAACACCGGGGAGCTGTTTTTT. It specifies CASSFGNTGELFF.